This TCR beta chain is drawn from a study of shared clonotypes between healthy human individuals. Study at large: A couple of women and a few men aged 18 to 49 made up the donors.

V was clipped by 0 bases and J by 6 bases, with 3 bases between them. This CDR3 spans 12 amino acids. CDR1 is MNHNS, CDR2 SASEGT, per germline. Evenly divided among several immunoSEQ plates was the genomic DNA of each subset. The protocol was immunoSEQ multiplex PCR, while the TCRdb copy is restricted to in-frame clones and leaves out a portion. This sample has about 2.1 million clones; about 94% occur once, and the top ten carry less than 2%. CD8 cells classed as naive were CD45RO-negative and positively selected for CCR7, excluding terminally differentiated effector memory CD45RA+ cells. Study-wide findings and caveats: Larger richness was generally estimated for naive than memory subsets. Sampling covered blood only; tissue repertoires likely differ.

About this clone: Its matching antigen is unknown. Other DNA sequences in the sample encode the same CDR3.

The sequenced material came from naive CD8+ T cells from PBMCs. J is TRBJ1-5 and V is TRBV6-1; D remains unclear. This receptor was taken from a man aged 18 to 29 in good health. Some clones in this sample may be carry-over from other donors' samples. The CDR3 coding sequence is TGTGCCAGCAGTGAAGCGGGTCAGCCCCAGCATTTT. The encoded protein is CASSEAGQPQHF.